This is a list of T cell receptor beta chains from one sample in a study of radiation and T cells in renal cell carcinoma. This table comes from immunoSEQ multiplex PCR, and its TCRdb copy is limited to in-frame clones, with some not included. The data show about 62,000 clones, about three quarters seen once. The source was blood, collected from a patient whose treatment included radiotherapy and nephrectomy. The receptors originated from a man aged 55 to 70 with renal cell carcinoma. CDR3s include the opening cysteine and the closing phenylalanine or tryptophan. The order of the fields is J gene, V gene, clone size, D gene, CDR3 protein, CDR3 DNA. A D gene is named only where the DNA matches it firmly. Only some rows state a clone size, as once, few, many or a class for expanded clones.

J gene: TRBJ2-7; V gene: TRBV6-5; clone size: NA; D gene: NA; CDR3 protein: CATKRAVSYEQYF; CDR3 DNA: TGTGCCACCAAACGTGCAGTCTCCTACGAGCAGTACTTC
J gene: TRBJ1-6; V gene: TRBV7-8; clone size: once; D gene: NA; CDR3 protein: CASSLLAAGNSPLHF; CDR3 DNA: TGTGCCAGCAGCTTATTGGCTGCGGGGAATTCACCCCTCCACTTT
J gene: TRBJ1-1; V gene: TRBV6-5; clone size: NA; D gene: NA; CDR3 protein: CASSSGIGATEAFF; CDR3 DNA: TGTGCCAGCAGTTCCGGGATAGGAGCCACTGAAGCTTTCTTT
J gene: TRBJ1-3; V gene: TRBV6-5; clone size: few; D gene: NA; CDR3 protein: CASSRQTSGNTIYF; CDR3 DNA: TGTGCCAGCAGTAGACAGACCTCTGGAAACACCATATATTTT
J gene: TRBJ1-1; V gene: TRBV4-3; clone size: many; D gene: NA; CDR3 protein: CASSGTEAFF; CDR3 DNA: TGCGCCAGCAGCGGCACTGAAGCTTTCTTT
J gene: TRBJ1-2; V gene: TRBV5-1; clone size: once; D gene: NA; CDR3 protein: CASSLEAIANYGYTF; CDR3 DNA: TGCGCCAGCAGCTTGGAGGCCATAGCTAACTATGGCTACACCTTC
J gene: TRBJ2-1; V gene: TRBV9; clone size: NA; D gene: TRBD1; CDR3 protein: CASSSPTGAGYNEQFF; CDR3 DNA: TGTGCCAGCAGCTCCCCCACAGGGGCCGGCTACAATGAGCAGTTCTTC
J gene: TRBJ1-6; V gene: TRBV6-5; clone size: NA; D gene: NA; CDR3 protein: CASSYSGGLGNSPLHF; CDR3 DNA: TGTGCCAGCAGTTACTCCGGAGGCCTGGGGAATTCACCCCTCCACTTT
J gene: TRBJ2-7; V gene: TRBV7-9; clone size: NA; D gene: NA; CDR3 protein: CASSLPGSYEQYF; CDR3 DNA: TGTGCCAGCAGCTTACCGGGTTCCTACGAGCAGTACTTC
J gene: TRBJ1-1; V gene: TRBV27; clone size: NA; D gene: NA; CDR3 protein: CASSFLSGSTEAFF; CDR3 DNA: TGTGCCAGCAGTTTCCTATCAGGGAGCACTGAAGCTTTCTTT
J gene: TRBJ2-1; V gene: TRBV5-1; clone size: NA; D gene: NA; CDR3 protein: CASSLGRGYNEQFF; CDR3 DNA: TGCGCCAGCAGCTTGGGGCGGGGCTACAATGAGCAGTTCTTC
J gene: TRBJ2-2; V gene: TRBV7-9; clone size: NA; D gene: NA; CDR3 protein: CASSLTAYNTGELFF; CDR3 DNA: TGTGCCAGCAGCTTAACAGCTTATAACACCGGGGAGCTGTTTTTT
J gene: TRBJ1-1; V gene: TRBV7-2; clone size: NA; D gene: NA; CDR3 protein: CASSSLMGTEAFF; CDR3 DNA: TGTGCCAGCAGCTCCTTAATGGGCACTGAAGCTTTCTTT
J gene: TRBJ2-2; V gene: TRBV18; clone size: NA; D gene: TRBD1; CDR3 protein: CASSTGQGRNTGELFF; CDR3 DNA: TGTGCCAGCTCGACAGGGCAGGGGCGAAACACCGGGGAGCTGTTTTTT
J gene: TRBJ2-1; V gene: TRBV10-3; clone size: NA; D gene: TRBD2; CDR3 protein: CAISDSGATSGRSHNEQFF; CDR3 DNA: TGTGCCATCAGTGACTCAGGGGCAACTAGCGGGAGGTCCCACAATGAGCAGTTCTTC
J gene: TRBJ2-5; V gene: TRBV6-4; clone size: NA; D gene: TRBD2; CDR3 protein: CASSPSGGAQETQYF; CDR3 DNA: TGTGCCAGCAGTCCTAGCGGGGGGGCCCAAGAGACCCAGTACTTC
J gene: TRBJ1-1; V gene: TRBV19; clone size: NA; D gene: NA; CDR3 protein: CAGQEGLTEAFF; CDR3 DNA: TGTGCCGGGCAGGAGGGGCTCACTGAAGCTTTCTTT
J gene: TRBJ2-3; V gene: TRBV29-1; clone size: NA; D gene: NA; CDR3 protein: CSVEDSSLPTDTQYF; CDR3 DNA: TGCAGCGTTGAAGACAGCAGTTTACCCACAGATACGCAGTATTTT
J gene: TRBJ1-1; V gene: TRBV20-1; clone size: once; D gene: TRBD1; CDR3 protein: CSLGQGEAFF; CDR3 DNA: TGCAGCCTTGGACAGGGTGAAGCTTTCTTT
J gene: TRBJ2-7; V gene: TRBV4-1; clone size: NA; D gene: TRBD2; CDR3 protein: CASSQGGGESYEQYF; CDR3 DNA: TGCGCCAGCAGCCAAGGGGGAGGGGAATCCTACGAGCAGTACTTC
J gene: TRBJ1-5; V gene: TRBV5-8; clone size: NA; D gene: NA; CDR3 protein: CASSPHTKVWVSNQPQHF; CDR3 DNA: TGTGCCAGCAGCCCACACACCAAAGTCTGGGTTAGCAATCAGCCCCAGCATTTT
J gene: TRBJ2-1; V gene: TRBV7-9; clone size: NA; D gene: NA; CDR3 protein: CASSSPLGTVNEQFF; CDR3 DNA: TGTGCCAGCAGCTCGCCTCTAGGTACGGTCAATGAGCAGTTCTTC
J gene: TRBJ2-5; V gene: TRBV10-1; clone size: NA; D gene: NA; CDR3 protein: CASSEPGAAGEETQYF; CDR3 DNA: TGCGCCAGCAGTGAGCCAGGGGCAGCAGGCGAAGAGACCCAGTACTTC
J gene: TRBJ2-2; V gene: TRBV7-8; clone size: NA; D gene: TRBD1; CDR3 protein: CATPLEGRTGAGGELFF; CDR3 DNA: TGTGCCACCCCCCTAGAAGGGAGGACAGGGGCCGGCGGGGAGCTGTTTTTT
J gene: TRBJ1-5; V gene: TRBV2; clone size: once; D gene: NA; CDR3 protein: CASRGSEQGHQPQHF; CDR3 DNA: TGTGCCAGCAGGGGGTCGGAACAGGGTCATCAGCCCCAGCATTTT
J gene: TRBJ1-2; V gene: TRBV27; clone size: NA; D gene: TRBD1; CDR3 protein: CASSWDSHLLGGYTF; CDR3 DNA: TGTGCCAGCAGTTGGGACAGCCATTTATTGGGCGGCTACACCTTC